The 24 T cell receptor beta chains below come from one sample, sequenced in a study of T-cell reconstitution after alpha-beta-depleted transplantation in children. As it was prepared, the TCRbeta library received unique molecular identifiers. TCRdb itself ran the PCR reads through MiXCR, one entry per CDR3 protein. Of fewer than 700,000 distinct CDR3 sequences in the sample, around 23% were seen once. The sequencing here drew on PBMCs, mostly from graft donor cells, taken 360 days after TCRalphabeta/CD19-depleted stem cell transplant. The receptors stem from a boy younger than two who had a stem cell transplant for acute myeloid leukemia, so the T cells may come from the graft donor.

This clonotype has just a few counts. V and J are TRBV20-1 and TRBJ2-5, with no clear D. Trimming pared 3 bases from V and 1 base from J, leaving 9 bases between. This CDR3 region has 13 residues. Germline V gives CDR1 DFQATT, CDR2 SNEGSKA (reference sequence). This CDR3 is CSARRMSQETQYF. In DNA, the CDR3 is TGCAGTGCTAGGAGAATGTCCCAAGAGACCCAGTACTTC.

This rearrangement joins TRBV18 to TRBJ2-3; TRBD2 might be the D (6 bases). The CDR3 spans 15 residues. The germline V and J ends were trimmed by 4 bases and 0 bases, with 11 bases remaining between them. CDR1 is KGHSH, CDR2 LQKENI, per germline. DNA for the CDR3: TGTGCCAGCTCACTAAGCGGGTGGAGCACAGATACGCAGTATTTT. It yields the protein CASSLSGWSTDTQYF.

V gene TRBV20-1 combines with J gene TRBJ2-3; TRBD1 is a possible D gene (5 bases). The V and J ends lost 5 bases and 8 bases respectively, with 14 bases between them. CDR3 length: 12 residues. Germline V gene sequence: CDR1 DFQATT, CDR2 SNEGSKA (reference sequence). The CDR3 coding sequence is TGCAGTGCTCCCAGACAGTATTCTACGCAGTATTTT. This encodes CSAPRQYSTQYF.

This clonotype was counted between two and nine times. V usage is TRBV12-3 or TRBV12-4 and J usage is TRBJ2-5; TRBD2 matches 7 bases. V gave up 3 bases and J gave up 1 base; unmatched junction bases: 2. CDR3 size: 14 residues. The CDR3: CASSFPSGQETQYF. In DNA, the CDR3 is TGTGCCAGCAGTTTCCCTAGCGGCCAAGAGACCCAGTACTTC.

The chain's CDR3 is CASSQVAGGGRTDTQYF. The CDR3 coding sequence is TGTGCCAGCAGCCAAGTGGCCGGCGGGGGGAGGACAGATACGCAGTATTTT. J is TRBJ2-3 and V is TRBV4-2; 8 bases are a match to TRBD2. Germline CDR1 and CDR2: LGHNA and YNFKEQ. This CDR3 is built from 17 residues. The J segment lost 3 bases and the V segment lost 1 base, leaving 9 bases of the junction unmatched.

This clonotype has only a few counts. This chain links TRBV6-5 with TRBJ2-7; tentatively, D is TRBD1 or TRBD2 (5 bases each). The length of the CDR3 is 16 residues. Germline CDR1 and CDR2: MNHEY and SVGAGI. Between the trimmed V and J ends, which lost 0 bases and 4 bases, there was a span of 16 bases. This CDR3 reads CASSYSSRGELYEQYF. The DNA of the CDR3 is TGTGCCAGCAGTTACTCGAGTCGAGGGGAGCTGTACGAGCAGTACTTC.

This clonotype was recorded at least ten times. This chain uses TRBV20-1 with TRBJ2-7, with D hard to call. The CDR3 has 15 amino acids. The V end was cut by 0 bases, the J end by 0 bases, with 12 bases between. The V gene's germline CDR1 is DFQATT and CDR2 SNEGSKA (reference sequence). This CDR3 is CSARDLKVNSYEQYF. The CDR3 nucleotides read TGCAGTGCTAGAGATCTGAAGGTCAACTCCTACGAGCAGTACTTC.

This chain joins TRBV28 and TRBJ2-7; 7 bases map to TRBD2. Unmatched junction bases numbered 11, after V lost 6 bases and J lost 0 bases. The CDR3 spans 16 residues. Germline lookup yields CDR1 MDHEN and CDR2 SYDVKM. CDR3 loop: CASRIPGGLSSYEQYV. DNA of the CDR3: TGTGCCAGCAGGATCCCGGGGGGTCTTAGCTCCTACGAGCAGTACGTC.

At least ten counts were recorded for this clonotype. The chain uses TRBV24-1 and TRBJ1-1; no definite D call. Trimming took off 9 bases at V and 7 bases at J, with 17 bases between the two ends. CDR1 and CDR2 from the germline V gene are KGHDR and SFDVKD. The CDR3 extends over 13 amino acids. CDR3 sequence (DNA): TGTGCCACCTCGAGGGAATTTGAGGGTGAAGCTTTCTTT. It translates to CATSREFEGEAFF.

The sample holds many counts of this clonotype. This rearrangement joins TRBV29-1 to TRBJ2-2; TRBD1 is a possible D gene (6 bases). Germline CDR1 and CDR2: SQVTM and ANQGSEA. This CDR3 is built from 13 residues. V was shortened by 5 bases and J by 7 bases, with 14 bases between the two germline ends. This CDR3 is CSVPRGIGGELFF. CDR3 sequence (DNA): TGCAGCGTTCCCAGGGGTATCGGCGGGGAGCTGTTTTTT.

The chain is built from TRBV11-2 and TRBJ2-5; D is unresolved. The V end lost 0 bases, the J end lost 5 bases, and 10 bases lay between the germline ends. This CDR3 spans 14 amino acids. Germline V CDR1 and CDR2: SGHAT, FQNNGV. CDR3 protein: CASSLDTGWETQYF. The CDR3, as DNA: TGTGCCAGCAGCTTAGATACGGGTTGGGAGACCCAGTACTTC. The whole variable domain, filled in from reference TRBV11-2 and TRBJ2-5, reads EAGVAQSPRYKIIEKRQSVAFWCNPISGHATLYWYQQILGQGPKLLIQFQNNGVVDDSQLPKDRFSAERLKGVDSTLKIQPAKLEDSAVYLCASSLDTGWETQYFGPGTRLLVL.

This chain connects TRBV20-1 to TRBJ1-6; 7 nucleotides line up with TRBD1. The germline CDR1 and CDR2 sequences are DFQATT and SNEGSKA (reference sequence). Unmatched junction bases numbered 7, after V lost 3 bases and J lost 8 bases. CDR3 length: 14 residues. CDR3 DNA sequence: TGCAGTGCTAGGTCCGCCAGGGGGGATTCACCCCTCCACTTT. The encoded protein is CSARSARGDSPLHF.

This clonotype appeared a few times. The J gene is TRBJ2-5, the V gene TRBV20-1; D call uncertain. The germline gives CDR1 DFQATT, CDR2 SNEGSKA (reference sequence). Trimming pared 7 bases from V and 0 bases from J, leaving 12 bases between. The CDR3 covers 13 residues. The CDR3 DNA follows: TGCAGTGTGCCCAGCGCCGACCAAGAGACCCAGTACTTC. Translated: CSVPSADQETQYF.

In this sample, this clonotype turned up a few times. Written as DNA, the CDR3 is TGTGCCAGCAGACCAAACCGGGGACAGGGTGGAGATGAGCAGTTCTTC. It translates to CASRPNRGQGGDEQFF. The V call is TRBV25-1, the J call TRBJ2-1; TRBD1 agrees at 9 bases. V shed 6 bases and J 8 bases; nucleotides not matched to a gene: 14. Germline V gives CDR1 MGHDK, CDR2 SYGVNS. This CDR3 is 16 amino acids long.

This clonotype was seen a few times. The chain recombines TRBV29-1 with TRBJ1-2, with 9 bases matching TRBD1. This CDR3 is 14 amino acids long. Germline V gives CDR1 SQVTM, CDR2 ANQGSEA. After removal of 5 bases from V and 4 bases from J, the junction contained 8 bases not matched to a gene. The chain's CDR3 is CSVKAGTGIYGYTF. CDR3 bases: TGCAGCGTTAAGGCCGGGACAGGGATCTATGGCTACACCTTC.

This clonotype has a handful of counts. The chain joins TRBV20-1 to TRBJ1-2; D call uncertain. Trimming took 3 bases from V and 0 from J, leaving 8 bases between them. Germline V gene sequence: CDR1 DFQATT, CDR2 SNEGSKA (reference sequence). The CDR3 is 13 amino acids. The DNA for the CDR3 is TGCAGTGCTAGTGTGGATTCTAACTATGGCTACACCTTC. Protein product: CSASVDSNYGYTF.

V gene TRBV18 combines with J gene TRBJ2-4, with 7 bases matching TRBD1. Germline-derived CDR1 and CDR2 are KGHSH and LQKENI. V was pared by 2 bases and J by 6 bases, with 16 bases of the junction left unmatched. This CDR3 has 18 residues. CDR3: CASSPETPSHRGLNIQYF. The CDR3 DNA reads as TGTGCCAGCTCACCAGAGACGCCTTCCCACAGGGGCTTAAACATTCAGTACTTC. Full variable domain (remainder filled in from reference TRBV18 and TRBJ2-4): NAGVMQNPRHLVRRRGQEARLRCSPMKGHSHVYWYRQLPEEGLKFMVYLQKENIIDESGMPKERFSAEFPKEGPSILRIQQVVRGDSAAYFCASSPETPSHRGLNIQYFGAGTRLSVL.

There are many counts of this clonotype. The rearrangement joins TRBV12-3 or TRBV12-4 to TRBJ2-2; D unresolved. This CDR3 has 14 amino acids. The V end was cut by 3 bases, the J end by 2 bases, with 7 bases between. This chain's CDR3 is CASSFSDNTGELFF. DNA of the CDR3: TGTGCCAGCAGTTTTTCAGATAACACCGGGGAGCTGTTTTTT.

This clonotype was counted only a few times. The chain recombines TRBV20-1 with TRBJ2-3; TRBD2 agrees at 11 bases. This CDR3 contains 15 residues. Germline V gene data show CDR1 as DFQATT and CDR2 as SNEGSKA (reference sequence). V was pared by 5 bases and J by 1 base, with 5 bases of the junction left unmatched. The CDR3 coding sequence is TGCAGTGCTTCCCTAGCGGGGGGAGGCACAGATACGCAGTATTTT. Residues: CSASLAGGGTDTQYF.

In this sample, this clonotype turned up many times. This chain joins TRBV27 and TRBJ1-5; D is ambiguous. V was pared by 0 bases and J by 2 bases, with 8 bases between. CDR3 length: 15 residues. Germline CDR1 is MNHEY and CDR2 is SMNVEV (reference sequence). The CDR3 nucleotides are TGTGCCAGCAGTTTATCATCCGGGGGCAATCAGCCCCAGCATTTT. Encoded protein: CASSLSSGGNQPQHF.

In DNA form, the CDR3 reads TGTGCCAGCAGATCCACCGGGCCCCGGTACGAGCAGTACGTC. The encoded protein is CASRSTGPRYEQYV. The chain carries TRBV28 and TRBJ2-7, with D uncertain. V lost 6 bases and J 4 bases, leaving 16 bases between the germline ends. CDR3 length: 14 amino acids. Germline lookup yields CDR1 MDHEN and CDR2 SYDVKM.

This chain joins TRBV28 and TRBJ2-3; perhaps TRBD2 as D (5 bases). Germline CDR1 MDHEN, CDR2 SYDVKM. This CDR3 comprises 16 residues. The V and J ends lost 5 bases and 0 bases respectively, with 15 bases between them. The CDR3 nucleotides are TGTGCCAGCAGTGGCGATACGGGAACTAGCACAGATACGCAGTATTTT. It codes for CASSGDTGTSTDTQYF.

The chain is built from TRBV12-3 or TRBV12-4 and TRBJ1-4, with D unclear. The CDR3 runs 15 residues. Trimming took 0 bases from V and 5 from J, leaving 10 bases between them. This chain's CDR3 is CASSLALSQNEKLFF. The CDR3 region has the DNA TGTGCCAGCAGTTTAGCGCTCAGCCAGAATGAAAAACTGTTTTTT.

This clonotype was detected ten times or more. V gene TRBV12-3 or TRBV12-4 combines with J gene TRBJ1-1; no clear D gene. Trimming removed 1 base at V and 2 bases at J, with 8 bases between. The CDR3 extends over 14 amino acids. This chain's CDR3 is CASSLDGSNTEAFF. The DNA for the CDR3 is TGTGCCAGCAGTTTAGATGGCAGCAACACTGAAGCTTTCTTT.